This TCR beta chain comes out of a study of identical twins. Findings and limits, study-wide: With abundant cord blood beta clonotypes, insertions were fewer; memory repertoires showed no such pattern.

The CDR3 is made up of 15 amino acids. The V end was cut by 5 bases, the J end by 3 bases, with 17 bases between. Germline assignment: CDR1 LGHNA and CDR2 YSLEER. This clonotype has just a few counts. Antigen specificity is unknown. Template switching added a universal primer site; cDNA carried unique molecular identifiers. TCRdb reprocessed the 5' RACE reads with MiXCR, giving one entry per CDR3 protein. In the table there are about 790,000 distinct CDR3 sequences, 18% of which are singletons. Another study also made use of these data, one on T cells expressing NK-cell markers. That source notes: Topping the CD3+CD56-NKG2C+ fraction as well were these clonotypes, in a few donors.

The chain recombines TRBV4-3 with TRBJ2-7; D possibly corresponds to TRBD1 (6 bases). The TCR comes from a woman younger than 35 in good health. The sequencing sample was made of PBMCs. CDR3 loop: CASSSEGDTSYEQYF. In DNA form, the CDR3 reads TGCGCCAGCAGCAGTGAAGGGGACACCAGCTACGAGCAGTACTTC.